This TCR beta chain was captured in a study of blood T cell repertoires in COVID-19. Trimming took 4 bases from V and 2 from J; bases not matched to a gene: 6. Germline CDR1 and CDR2: SGHRS and YFSETQ. The CDR3 is 19 residues long. Libraries were prepared by immunoSEQ multiplex PCR; TCRdb keeps only in-frame clonotypes and omits some of them. The data show 150,000 to 250,000 clones, around 82% seen once. The receptor was isolated from a man aged 40-55 years who had recovered from COVID-19. This chain links TRBV5-1 with TRBJ2-6; 16 bases are shared with TRBD2. The material sequenced was PBMCs or T cells enriched from blood (not recorded which). Here the CDR3 reads CASSPLGLAGGAGANVLTF. CDR3 sequence (DNA): TGCGCCAGCAGCCCCTTGGGACTAGCGGGAGGGGCTGGGGCCAACGTCCTGACTTTC.